Listed below are T cell receptor beta chains from one sample, sequenced in a study. TCRdb used MiXCR to reprocess the 5' RACE reads, holding one entry per CDR3 protein. The table includes approximately 200 distinct CDR3 sequences, less than 20% detected once. Material for sequencing was effector memory T cells from blood PBMCs. All receptors derive from a male donor with HIV. CDR3s include the opening cysteine and the closing phenylalanine or tryptophan. Each record gives: clone size, J gene, D gene, V gene, CDR3 DNA, CDR3 protein. D genes are given only for firm matches. The size field is filled for only some rows; it gives once, few, many or a size class.

large | TRBJ1-2 | TRBD1 | TRBV6-5 | TGTGCCAGCAGTTACCTTAAGGACAGGGGGCCTTTGGGCTACACCTTC | CASSYLKDRGPLGYTF
. | TRBJ2-3 | TRBD2 | TRBV5-6 | TGTGCCAGCAGCTTTCGGTCTAGCGGAGGCCCAGATACGCAGTATTTT | CASSFRSSGGPDTQYF
. | TRBJ2-7 | . | TRBV28 | TGTGCCAGCAGTTCCCCGGCGCCCTACGAGCAGTACTTC | CASSSPAPYEQYF
. | TRBJ1-4 | . | TRBV20-1 | TGCAGTGCTAGAGACAGGACGGAGATGTTTTTT | CSARDRTEMFF
few | TRBJ1-5 | . | TRBV6-5 | TGTGCCAGCAGTTACTTCCCGGGACAGCCCCAGCATTTT | CASSYFPGQPQHF
few | TRBJ2-3 | TRBD2 | TRBV7-8 | TGTGCCAGCGGACTTCGGGCTAGCGGGGGCAGAACAGATACGCAGTATTTT | CASGLRASGGRTDTQYF
few | TRBJ2-2 | TRBD1 | TRBV20-1 | TGCAGTGCTAGAGAGGGGACAGGGGTGGCCGGGGAGCTGTTTTTT | CSAREGTGVAGELFF
. | TRBJ1-1 | TRBD1 | TRBV6-5 | TGTGCCAGCAGTTACCTCGGACAGGGACCCAACAGAGAAGCTTTCTTT | CASSYLGQGPNREAFF
hyperexpanded | TRBJ1-2 | TRBD1 | TRBV5-4 | TGTGCCAGCAGCCCCGGTCCAGGGGGCGTCTATGGCTACACCTTC | CASSPGPGGVYGYTF
. | TRBJ1-5 | . | TRBV2 | TGTGCCAGCCGAAGGGATAGCAATCAGCCCCAGCATTTT | CASRRDSNQPQHF
large | TRBJ2-1 | TRBD2 | TRBV20-1 | TGCAGTGCTAGATCGGGGGGGGCTTTTGCTGAGCAGTTCTTC | CSARSGGAFAEQFF
. | TRBJ2-5 | TRBD2 | TRBV6-1 | TGTGCCAGCAGTGCTAGCGGACAAGAGACCCAGTACTTC | CASSASGQETQYF
few | TRBJ1-1 | . | TRBV4-1 | TGCGCCAGCAGCCAGGGATGGCGACAGGACACTGAAGCTTTCTTT | CASSQGWRQDTEAFF
. | TRBJ1-2 | . | TRBV6-5 | TGTGCCAGCAGTCCGTGGGGCTATGGCTACACCTTC | CASSPWGYGYTF
few | TRBJ2-5 | . | TRBV5-6 | TGTGCCAGCACCGGACTACACCCAGGGACCCAGTACTTC | CASTGLHPGTQYF
few | TRBJ2-3 | TRBD2 | TRBV19 | TGTGCCAGTAGTCCATTAGCGGGAATGGGAGATACGCAGTATTTT | CASSPLAGMGDTQYF
. | TRBJ2-7 | . | TRBV5-5 | TGTGCCAGCAGCTTGGGCCGATCCTACGAGCAGTACTTC | CASSLGRSYEQYF
. | TRBJ1-5 | TRBD1 | TRBV27 | TGTGCCAGCAGTCCCTGGACAGGTAGCAATCAGCCCCAGCATTTT | CASSPWTGSNQPQHF
hyperexpanded | TRBJ1-1 | TRBD1 | TRBV6-5 | TGTGCCAGCACCGTCCAGGGGGCGACTGAAGCTTTCTTT | CASTVQGATEAFF
large | TRBJ2-1 | . | TRBV7-2 | TGTGCCAGCAGCCGAGGCCCCCTGAATGAGCAGTTCTTC | CASSRGPLNEQFF
. | TRBJ2-2 | TRBD2 | TRBV11-2 | TGTGCCAGCAGCTTCCGCAACAGTAGCGGGGGGGCCCAACCGAACACCGGGGAGCTGTTTTTT | CASSFRNSSGGAQPNTGELFF
few | TRBJ1-1 | . | TRBV15 | TGTGCCACCAGCAGATATAACACTGAAGCTTTCTTT | CATSRYNTEAFF
. | TRBJ2-3 | . | TRBV28 | TGTGCCAGCAGTCCTCCGGCGGCACTCACAGATACGCAGTATTTT | CASSPPAALTDTQYF
few | TRBJ2-1 | . | TRBV7-6 | TGTGCCAGCAGCTTAGGACCATCCGGGGGCGGTCCTTACAATGAGCAGTTCTTC | CASSLGPSGGGPYNEQFF
. | TRBJ2-2 | TRBD2 | TRBV11-2 | TGTGCCAGCAGCTCCTCTAGGCTAGCGGGGGGATTTAACACCGGGGAGCTGTTTTTT | CASSSSRLAGGFNTGELFF
. | TRBJ2-1 | . | TRBV7-8 | TGTGCCAGCAGCGTAGACGCCCCGGGGGCCAATGAGCAGTTCTTC | CASSVDAPGANEQFF
. | TRBJ2-5 | . | TRBV5-6 | TGTGTCAGCACCGGACTACACCCAGGGACCCAGTACTTC | CVSTGLHPGTQYF
. | TRBJ2-3 | TRBD2 | TRBV5-4 | TGTGCCAGCAGCTTGGTTTCCGGGGGGGCTGGTACGCAGTATTTT | CASSLVSGGAGTQYF
few | TRBJ2-5 | TRBD1 | TRBV7-1 | TGTGCCAGCAGCGCCAGGGACAGCGGCTTGGAGACCCAGTACTTC | CASSARDSGLETQYF
. | TRBJ2-2 | TRBD2 | TRBV6-1 | TGTGCCAGCAGACGAGCGGGAGGGTCTGCCGGGGAGCTGTTTTTT | CASRRAGGSAGELFF
. | TRBJ1-6 | . | TRBV5-4 | TGTGCCAGCAGCTGGGGAGAGAGGACATCATCACCCCTCCACTTT | CASSWGERTSSPLHF
. | TRBJ1-1 | TRBD1 | TRBV7-7 | TGTGCCAGCAGCCCCTGGACAGGGAGTGACACTGAAGCTTTCTTT | CASSPWTGSDTEAFF
. | TRBJ2-5 | TRBD2 | TRBV7-2 | TGTGCCAGCAGCCTACTACGCGGGGGGCGGGAGACCCAGTACTTC | CASSLLRGGRETQYF
. | TRBJ2-3 | TRBD2 | TRBV28 | TGTGCCAGCAGTTTGCCTAGCGGGCTCACAGATACGCAGTATTTT | CASSLPSGLTDTQYF
few | TRBJ1-1 | . | TRBV11-3 | TGTGCCAGCAGCTTAGATCGTGCGAACACTGAAGCTTTCTTT | CASSLDRANTEAFF
few | TRBJ1-1 | . | TRBV6-5 | TGTGCCAGCAGTTACCAAGGTGCCTCTGAAGCTTTCTTT | CASSYQGASEAFF
few | TRBJ1-6 | . | TRBV3-1 | TGTGCCAGCAGCCAAGGACAGGCATATTCACCCCTCCACTTT | CASSQGQAYSPLHF
. | TRBJ2-7 | . | TRBV11-3 | TGTGCCAGCAGCCCGGGCGGGACGTCCTACGAGCAGTACTTC | CASSPGGTSYEQYF
few | TRBJ2-5 | . | TRBV7-9 | TGTGCCAGCAGCCACTATCAAGAGACCCAGTACTTC | CASSHYQETQYF
. | TRBJ1-5 | . | TRBV5-3 | TGTGCCAGAAACCAGGGGCGGCAGCCCCAGCATTTT | CARNQGRQPQHF
hyperexpanded | TRBJ1-1 | . | TRBV6-5 | TGTGCCAGCAGTTACCAGGGTATCGCTGAAGCTTTCTTT | CASSYQGIAEAFF
large | TRBJ1-1 | . | TRBV5-1 | TGCGCCAGCAGCCTCGGACAGCAAGTACTGAACACTGAAGCTTTCTTT | CASSLGQQVLNTEAFF
. | TRBJ1-6 | . | TRBV6-5 | TGTGCCAGCAGTTATCAGGGGACATCACCCCTCCACTTT | CASSYQGTSPLHF
. | TRBJ1-2 | . | TRBV20-1 | TGCAGTGTTCCGCTGTGGGGGGATCCTCGTGGCTACACCTTC | CSVPLWGDPRGYTF
few | TRBJ2-3 | . | TRBV7-3 | TGTGCCAGCAGCTCCAACCGCGGACAAGGGAGCACAGATACGCAGTATTTT | CASSSNRGQGSTDTQYF
few | TRBJ2-3 | . | TRBV7-4 | TGTGCCAGCAGCTTATTTCCTAGCGAAGAACCCTACACAGATACGCAGTATTTT | CASSLFPSEEPYTDTQYF
few | TRBJ2-4 | . | TRBV20-1 | TGCAGTGCCTCGAGCGGGCTAGCCAAAAACATTCAGTACTTC | CSASSGLAKNIQYF
. | TRBJ2-6 | . | TRBV11-2 | TGTGCCAGCAGGGCGAATTCCGGGACGGGATACTCCCGGGCCAACGTCCTGACTTTC | CASRANSGTGYSRANVLTF
few | TRBJ1-1 | . | TRBV6-2/TRBV6-3 | TGTGCCAGCAGAAGAACTAACACTGAAGCTTTCTTT | CASRRTNTEAFF
. | TRBJ1-6 | . | TRBV12-5 | TGTGCTAGTGGTTTGGTACTGGGACGTCTGGGGCAGAGCTCCTATAATTCACCCCTCCACTTT | CASGLVLGRLGQSSYNSPLHF
large | TRBJ2-1 | TRBD2 | TRBV6-2/TRBV6-3 | TGTGCCAGCGGGGCGGGGGGAGAATCCAATGAGCAGTTCTTC | CASGAGGESNEQFF
large | TRBJ2-7 | TRBD1 | TRBV7-2 | TGTGCCAGCAGCCGGACAGGGGTCGAGCAGTACTTC | CASSRTGVEQYF
large | TRBJ2-2 | TRBD2 | TRBV28 | TGTGCGAGCAAGTTGAGGCTAGCGGAGACTACCGGGGAGCTGTTTTTT | CASKLRLAETTGELFF
. | TRBJ2-1 | TRBD2 | TRBV27 | TGTGCCAGCAGTCCCGCCCGACTAGCGGGAGTTCTCGGTGAGCAGTTCTTC | CASSPARLAGVLGEQFF
few | TRBJ2-3 | TRBD1 | TRBV20-1 | TGCAGTGCTAACGCCCGACAGGGTTCAGATACGCAGTATTTT | CSANARQGSDTQYF
. | TRBJ2-1 | TRBD1 | TRBV4-3 | TGCGCCAGCAGCCAAGATAGGGACAGGGTGGTGGATGAGCAGTTCTTC | CASSQDRDRVVDEQFF
few | TRBJ2-5 | . | TRBV11-2 | TGTGCCAGCAGCTTAAATCGGCTACTCGGGGAGACCCAGTACTTC | CASSLNRLLGETQYF